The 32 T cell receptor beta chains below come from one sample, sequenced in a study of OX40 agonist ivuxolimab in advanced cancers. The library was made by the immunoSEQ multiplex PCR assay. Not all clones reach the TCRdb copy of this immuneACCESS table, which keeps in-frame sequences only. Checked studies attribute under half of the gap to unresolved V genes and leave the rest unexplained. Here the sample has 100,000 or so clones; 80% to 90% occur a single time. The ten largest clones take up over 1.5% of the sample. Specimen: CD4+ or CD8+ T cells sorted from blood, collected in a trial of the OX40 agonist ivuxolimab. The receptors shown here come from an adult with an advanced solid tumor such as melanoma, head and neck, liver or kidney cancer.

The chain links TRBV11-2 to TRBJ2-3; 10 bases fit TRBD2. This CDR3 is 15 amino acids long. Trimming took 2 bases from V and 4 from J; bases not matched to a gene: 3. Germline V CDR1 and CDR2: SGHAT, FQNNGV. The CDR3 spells CASSLSLAGADTQYF. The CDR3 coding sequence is TGTGCCAGCAGCTTATCTCTAGCGGGAGCAGATACGCAGTATTTT.

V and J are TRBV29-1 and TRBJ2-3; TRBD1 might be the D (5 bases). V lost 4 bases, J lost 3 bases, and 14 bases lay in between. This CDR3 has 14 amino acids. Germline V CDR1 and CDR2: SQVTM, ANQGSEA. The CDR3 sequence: CSVGWSSGTDTQYF. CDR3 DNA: TGCAGCGTTGGTTGGAGTTCAGGGACAGATACGCAGTATTTT.

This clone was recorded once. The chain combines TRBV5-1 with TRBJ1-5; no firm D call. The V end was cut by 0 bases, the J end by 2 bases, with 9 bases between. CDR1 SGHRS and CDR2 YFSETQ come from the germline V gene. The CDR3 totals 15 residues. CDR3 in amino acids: CASSLEGGGNQPQHF. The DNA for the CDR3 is TGCGCCAGCAGCTTGGAAGGTGGCGGCAATCAGCCCCAGCATTTT.

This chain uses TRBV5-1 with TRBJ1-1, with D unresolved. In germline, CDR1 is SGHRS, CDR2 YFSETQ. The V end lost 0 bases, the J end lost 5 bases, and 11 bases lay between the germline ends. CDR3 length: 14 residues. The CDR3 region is CASSLVGGETEAFF. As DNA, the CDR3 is TGCGCCAGCAGCTTGGTAGGTGGGGAGACTGAAGCTTTCTTT.

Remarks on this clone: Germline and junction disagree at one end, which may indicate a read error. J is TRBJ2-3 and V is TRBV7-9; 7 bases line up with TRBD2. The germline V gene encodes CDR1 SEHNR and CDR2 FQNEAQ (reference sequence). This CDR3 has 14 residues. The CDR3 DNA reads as TGTGCCAGCAGCATAGCGGGTGGGGCAGATACGCAGTATTTT. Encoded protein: CASSIAGGADTQYF. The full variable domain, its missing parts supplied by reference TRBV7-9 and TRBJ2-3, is DTGVSQNPRHKITKRGQNVTFRCDPISEHNRLYWYRQTLGQGPEFLTYFQNEAQLEKSRLLSDRFSAERPKGSFSTLEIQRTEQGDSAMYLCASSIAGGADTQYFGPGTRLTVL.

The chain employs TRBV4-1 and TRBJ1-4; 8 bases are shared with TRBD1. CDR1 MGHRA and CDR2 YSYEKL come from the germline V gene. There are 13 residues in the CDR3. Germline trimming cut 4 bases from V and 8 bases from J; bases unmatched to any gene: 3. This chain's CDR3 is CASSRGQGEKLFF. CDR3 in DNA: TGCGCCAGCAGCCGAGGACAGGGAGAAAAACTGTTTTTT.

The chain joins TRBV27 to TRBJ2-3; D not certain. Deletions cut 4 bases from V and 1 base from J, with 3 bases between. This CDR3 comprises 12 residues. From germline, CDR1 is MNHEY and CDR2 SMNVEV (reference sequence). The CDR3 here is CASSSRTDTQYF. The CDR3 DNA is TGTGCCAGCAGTTCCCGCACAGATACGCAGTATTTT.

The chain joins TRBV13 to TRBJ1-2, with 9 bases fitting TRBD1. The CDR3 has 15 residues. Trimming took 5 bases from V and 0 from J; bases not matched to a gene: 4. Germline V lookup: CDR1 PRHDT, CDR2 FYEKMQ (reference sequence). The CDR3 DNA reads TGTGCCAGCAGCAAACAGGGGGCGCCTAACTATGGCTACACCTTC. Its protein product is CASSKQGAPNYGYTF. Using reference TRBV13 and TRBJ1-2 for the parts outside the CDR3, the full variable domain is AAGVIQSPRHLIKEKRETATLKCYPIPRHDTVYWYQQGPGQDPQFLISFYEKMQSDKGSIPDRFSAQQFSDYHSELNMSSLELGDSALYFCASSKQGAPNYGYTFGSGTRLTVV.

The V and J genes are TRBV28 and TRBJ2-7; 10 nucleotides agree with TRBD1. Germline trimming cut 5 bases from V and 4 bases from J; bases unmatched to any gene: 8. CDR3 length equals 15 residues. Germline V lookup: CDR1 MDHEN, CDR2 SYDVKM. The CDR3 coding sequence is TGTGCCAGCAGTCCCTCCGGGACAGGGGCATACGAGCAGTACTTC. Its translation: CASSPSGTGAYEQYF.

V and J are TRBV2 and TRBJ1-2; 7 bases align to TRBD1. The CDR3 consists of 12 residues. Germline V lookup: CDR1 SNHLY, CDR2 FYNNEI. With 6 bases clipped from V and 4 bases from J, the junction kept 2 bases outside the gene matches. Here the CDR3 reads CASRGTAYGYTF. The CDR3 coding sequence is TGTGCCAGCAGGGGGACAGCCTATGGCTACACCTTC.

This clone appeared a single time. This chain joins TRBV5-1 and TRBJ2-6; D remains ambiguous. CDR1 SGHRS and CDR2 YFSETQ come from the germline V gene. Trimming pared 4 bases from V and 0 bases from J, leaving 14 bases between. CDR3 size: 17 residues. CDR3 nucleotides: TGCGCCAGCAGCGCAGAAGGTTTCAACTCTGGGGCCAACGTCCTGACTTTC. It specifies CASSAEGFNSGANVLTF.

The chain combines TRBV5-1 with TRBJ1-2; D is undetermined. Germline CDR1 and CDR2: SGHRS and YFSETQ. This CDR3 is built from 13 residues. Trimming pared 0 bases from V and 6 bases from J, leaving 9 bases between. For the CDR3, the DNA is TGCGCCAGCAGCTTGGGCCAGAGTAATGGCTACACCTTC. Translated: CASSLGQSNGYTF.

The CDR3 coding sequence is TGTGCCAGCAGCTTACAGACAGCCCCCCCCTACAATGAGCAGTTCTTC. Amino acids: CASSLQTAPPYNEQFF. J is TRBJ2-1 and V is TRBV5-8; a possible D gene is TRBD1 (5 bases). CDR1 is SGHTS and CDR2 is YDEGEE in the germline V gene. CDR3 length equals 16 residues. The ends were cut back, 2 bases at V and 2 bases at J, with 14 bases in the middle.

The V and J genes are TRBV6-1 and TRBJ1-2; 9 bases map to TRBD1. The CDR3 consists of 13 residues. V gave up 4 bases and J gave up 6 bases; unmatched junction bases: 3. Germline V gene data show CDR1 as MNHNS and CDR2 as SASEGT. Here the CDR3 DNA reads TGTGCCAGCAGTGGCCGGACAGGGGATGGCTACACCTTC. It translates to CASSGRTGDGYTF.

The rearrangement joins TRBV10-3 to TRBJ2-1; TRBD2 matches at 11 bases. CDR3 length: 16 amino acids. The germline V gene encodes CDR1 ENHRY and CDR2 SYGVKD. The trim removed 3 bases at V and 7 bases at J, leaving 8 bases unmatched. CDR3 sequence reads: CAISDPVSGRGNEQFF. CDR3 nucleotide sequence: TGTGCCATCAGTGACCCGGTTAGCGGGAGGGGGAATGAGCAGTTCTTC.

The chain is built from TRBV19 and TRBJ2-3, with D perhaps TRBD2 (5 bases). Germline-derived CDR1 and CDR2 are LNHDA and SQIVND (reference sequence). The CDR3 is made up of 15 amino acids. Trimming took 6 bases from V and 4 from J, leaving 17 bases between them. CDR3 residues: CASSRGPASPDTQYF. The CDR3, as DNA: TGTGCCAGTAGCCGAGGGCCAGCGTCCCCAGATACGCAGTATTTT.

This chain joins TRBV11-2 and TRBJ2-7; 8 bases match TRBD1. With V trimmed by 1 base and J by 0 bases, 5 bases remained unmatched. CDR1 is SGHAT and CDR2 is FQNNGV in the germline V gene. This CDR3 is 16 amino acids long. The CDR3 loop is CASSLVSGQGSYEQYF. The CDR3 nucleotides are TGTGCCAGCAGCTTAGTCTCAGGACAGGGCTCCTACGAGCAGTACTTC.

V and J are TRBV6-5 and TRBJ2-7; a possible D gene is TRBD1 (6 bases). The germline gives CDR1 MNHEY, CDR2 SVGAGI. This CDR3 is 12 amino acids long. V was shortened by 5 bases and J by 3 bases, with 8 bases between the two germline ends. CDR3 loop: CASSRDNYEQYF. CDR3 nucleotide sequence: TGTGCCAGCAGTCGGGACAACTACGAGCAGTACTTC.

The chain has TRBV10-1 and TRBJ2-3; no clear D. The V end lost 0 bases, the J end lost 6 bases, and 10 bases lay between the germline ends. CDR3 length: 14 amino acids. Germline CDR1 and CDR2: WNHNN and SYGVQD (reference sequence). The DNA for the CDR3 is TGCGCCAGCAGTGAGTCCTTCGGCGCGGATACGCAGTATTTT. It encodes CASSESFGADTQYF.

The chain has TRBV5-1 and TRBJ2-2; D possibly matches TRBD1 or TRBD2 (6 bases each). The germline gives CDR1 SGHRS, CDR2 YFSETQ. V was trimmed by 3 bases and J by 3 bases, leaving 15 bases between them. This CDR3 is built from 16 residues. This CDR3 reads CASSSASRGDTGELFF. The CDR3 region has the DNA TGCGCCAGCAGCTCCGCCTCGAGGGGGGACACCGGGGAGCTGTTTTTT.

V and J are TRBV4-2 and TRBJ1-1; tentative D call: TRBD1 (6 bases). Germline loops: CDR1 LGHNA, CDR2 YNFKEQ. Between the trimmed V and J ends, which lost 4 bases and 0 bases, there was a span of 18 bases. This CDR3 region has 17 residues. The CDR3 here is CASSRAYGGPVNTEAFF. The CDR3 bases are TGTGCCAGCAGCCGGGCATACGGGGGGCCGGTGAACACTGAAGCTTTCTTT.

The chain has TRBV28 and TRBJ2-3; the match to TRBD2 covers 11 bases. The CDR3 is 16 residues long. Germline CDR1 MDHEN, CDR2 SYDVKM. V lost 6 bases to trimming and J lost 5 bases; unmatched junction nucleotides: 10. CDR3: CASSPSSGRQQDTQYF. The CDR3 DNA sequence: TGTGCCAGCAGCCCCTCTAGCGGGAGGCAGCAAGATACGCAGTATTTT.

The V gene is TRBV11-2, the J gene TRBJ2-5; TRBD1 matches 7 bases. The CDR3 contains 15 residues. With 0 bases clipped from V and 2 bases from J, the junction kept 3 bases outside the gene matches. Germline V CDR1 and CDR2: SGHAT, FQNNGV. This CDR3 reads CASSLDVGQQETQYF. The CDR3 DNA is TGTGCCAGCAGCTTAGACGTGGGACAGCAAGAGACCCAGTACTTC.

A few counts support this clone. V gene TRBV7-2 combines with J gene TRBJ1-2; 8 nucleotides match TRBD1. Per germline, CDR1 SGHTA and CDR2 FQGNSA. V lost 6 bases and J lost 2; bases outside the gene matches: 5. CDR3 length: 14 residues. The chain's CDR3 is CASRQGGSNYGYTF. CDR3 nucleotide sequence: TGTGCCAGCAGACAGGGGGGGTCCAACTATGGCTACACCTTC.

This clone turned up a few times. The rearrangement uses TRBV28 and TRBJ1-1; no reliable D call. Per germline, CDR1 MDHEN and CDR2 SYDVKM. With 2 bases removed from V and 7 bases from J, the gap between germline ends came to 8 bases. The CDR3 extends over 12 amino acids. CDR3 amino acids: CASSLNRDEAFF. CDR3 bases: TGTGCCAGCAGTTTAAACAGAGATGAAGCTTTCTTT.

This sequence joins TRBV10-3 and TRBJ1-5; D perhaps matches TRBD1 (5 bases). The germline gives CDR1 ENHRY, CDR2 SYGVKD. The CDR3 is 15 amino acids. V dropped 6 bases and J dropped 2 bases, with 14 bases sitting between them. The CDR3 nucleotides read TGTGCCATCAGGAGCGGGACCGGGGGCAATCAGCCCCAGCATTTT. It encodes CAIRSGTGGNQPQHF.

CDR3 sequence (DNA): TGTGCCAGCAGCTTAGGACAGGTGAATGAAAAACTGTTTTTT. Its protein product is CASSLGQVNEKLFF. J is TRBJ1-4 and V is TRBV7-9; a weak D match, TRBD1 (6 bases). V lost 1 base, J lost 5 bases, and 8 bases lay in between. The CDR3 has 14 amino acids. From germline, CDR1 is SEHNR and CDR2 FQNEAQ (reference sequence).

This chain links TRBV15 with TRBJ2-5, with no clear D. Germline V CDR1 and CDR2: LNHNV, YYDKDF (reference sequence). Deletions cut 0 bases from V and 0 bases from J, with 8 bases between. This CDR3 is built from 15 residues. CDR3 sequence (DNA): TGTGCCACCAGCAGAGATATCGGACACCAAGAGACCCAGTACTTC. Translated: CATSRDIGHQETQYF.

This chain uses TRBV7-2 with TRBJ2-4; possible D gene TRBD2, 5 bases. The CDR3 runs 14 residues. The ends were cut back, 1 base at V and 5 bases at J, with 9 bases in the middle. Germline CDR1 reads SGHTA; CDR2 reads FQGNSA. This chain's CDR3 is CASSLGGLENIQYF. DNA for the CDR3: TGTGCCAGCAGCTTAGGTGGACTTGAAAACATTCAGTACTTC.

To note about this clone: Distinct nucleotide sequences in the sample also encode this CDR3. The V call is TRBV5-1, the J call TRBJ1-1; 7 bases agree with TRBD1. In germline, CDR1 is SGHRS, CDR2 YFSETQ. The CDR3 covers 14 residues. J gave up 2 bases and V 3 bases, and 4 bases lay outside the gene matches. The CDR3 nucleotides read TGCGCCAGCAGCTCGGGACAGCCCAACACTGAAGCTTTCTTT. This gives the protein CASSSGQPNTEAFF.

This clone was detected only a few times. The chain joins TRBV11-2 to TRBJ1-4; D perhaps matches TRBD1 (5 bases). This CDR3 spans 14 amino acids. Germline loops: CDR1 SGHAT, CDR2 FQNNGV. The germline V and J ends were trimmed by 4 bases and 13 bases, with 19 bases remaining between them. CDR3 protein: CASSSPVWGGRLFF. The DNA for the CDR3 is TGTGCCAGCAGCTCCCCGGTCTGGGGCGGGAGACTGTTTTTT.

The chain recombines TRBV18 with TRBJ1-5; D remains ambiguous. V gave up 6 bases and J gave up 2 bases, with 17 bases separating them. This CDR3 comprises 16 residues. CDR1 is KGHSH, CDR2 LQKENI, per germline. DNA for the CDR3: TGTGCCAGCTCCCCTAGGACGGGGTCGGGCAATCAGCCCCAGCATTTT. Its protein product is CASSPRTGSGNQPQHF.